Below, 7 T cell receptor beta chains from the same sample are listed, as sequenced in a study of a mutant IDH1 vaccine in newly diagnosed glioma. No antigen is known for these receptors. The time point denotes: week 23, last vaccination. Each dose of the vaccine consisted of 300 ug of mutant IDH1 20-mer peptide, with topical imiquimod. The assay was immunoSEQ multiplex PCR, and TCRdb's table has in-frame clones only and misses some. The repertoire includes approximately 81,000 clones, almost 85% of them detected once, and about 2.2% sits in the top ten. Material: PBMCs, obtained from a glioma patient whose treatment included an IDH1 peptide vaccine. These receptors were taken from a man aged 25-45 years with glioma. Some clones in this sample may be carry-over from other donors' samples.

The rearrangement links TRBV5-4 to TRBJ1-4; D unclear. The CDR3 is 14 amino acids. CDR1 and CDR2 (germline): SGHNT, YYREEE (reference sequence). Trimming cost V 4 bases and J 7 bases, with 14 bases left between them. CDR3 in DNA: TGTGCCAGCAGCGAATTTGGGGTGGGTGAAAAACTGTTTTTT. Its protein product is CASSEFGVGEKLFF. The full variable domain, its missing parts supplied by reference TRBV5-4 and TRBJ1-4, is ETGVTQSPTHLIKTRGQQVTLRCSSQSGHNTVSWYQQALGQGPQFIFQYYREEENGRGNFPPRFSGLQFPNYSSELNVNALELDDSALYLCASSEFGVGEKLFFGSGTQLSVL.

The J gene is TRBJ2-7, the V gene TRBV18; tentatively, D is TRBD1 or TRBD2 (5 bases each). This CDR3 is built from 17 residues. V gave up 1 base and J gave up 5 bases, with 21 bases separating them. Looked up from germline, CDR1 is KGHSH and CDR2 is LQKENI. The CDR3 reads CASSPRAGLGERNEQYF. In DNA, the CDR3 is TGTGCCAGCTCACCACGGGCCGGTTTAGGGGAGAGGAACGAGCAGTACTTC.

The rearrangement uses TRBV9 and TRBJ1-2, with a weak D call TRBD1 (6 bases). V dropped 5 bases and J dropped 8 bases, with 16 bases sitting between them. This CDR3 is 13 amino acids long. The V gene's germline CDR1 is SGDLS and CDR2 YYNGEE. CDR3 coding DNA: TGTGCCAGCAGTCGGGACAACGGCCCCGGCTACACCTTC. Its translation is CASSRDNGPGYTF.

This rearrangement joins TRBV9 to TRBJ2-7; no clear D. Trimming removed 3 bases from V and 5 bases from J, with 12 bases in between. This CDR3 contains 13 residues. The germline V gene encodes CDR1 SGDLS and CDR2 YYNGEE. The DNA of the CDR3 is TGTGCCAGCAGCGCCGGTGTAACTGACGAGCAGTACTTC. As protein: CASSAGVTDEQYF.

V gene TRBV2 combines with J gene TRBJ1-2; D is unresolved. Trimming took off 4 bases at V and 4 bases at J, with 13 bases between the two ends. The CDR3 is 14 residues long. Germline CDR1 reads SNHLY; CDR2 reads FYNNEI. CDR3 region: CASSGPRAAYGYTF. The CDR3 coding sequence is TGTGCCAGCAGTGGGCCTCGGGCAGCCTATGGCTACACCTTC.

The chain couples TRBV7-9 to TRBJ1-1; 7 nucleotides match TRBD1. This CDR3 contains 13 residues. Germline-derived CDR1 and CDR2 are SEHNR and FQNEAQ (reference sequence). With V trimmed by 8 bases and J by 4 bases, 7 bases remained unmatched. CDR3 DNA: TGTGCCAGCGTAAAACCAGGGGGCACTGAAGCTTTCTTT. Its translation: CASVKPGGTEAFF.

J is TRBJ2-2 and V is TRBV19; the D is unclear. The germline V and J ends were trimmed by 5 bases and 5 bases, with 18 bases remaining between them. CDR1 and CDR2 from the germline V gene are LNHDA and SQIVND (reference sequence). The CDR3 runs 16 residues. CDR3 in DNA: TGTGCCAGTAGTTATGTCCGCTATAGGGAAACCGGGGAGCTGTTTTTT. It specifies CASSYVRYRETGELFF. Supplemented by reference TRBV19 and TRBJ2-2, the full variable domain reads DGGITQSPKYLFRKEGQNVTLSCEQNLNHDAMYWYRQDPGQGLRLIYYSQIVNDFQKGDIAEGYSVSREKKESFPLTVTSAQKNPTAFYLCASSYVRYRETGELFFGEGSRLTVL.